This TCR beta chain appears in the sequencing data of a study of blood T cell repertoires in COVID-19. The wider study: Researchers got acute and convalescent COVID-19 samples from the United States, Italy and Spain.

The CDR3 totals 13 residues. From germline, CDR1 is KGHSH and CDR2 LQKENI. The V end lost 3 bases, the J end lost 4 bases, and 9 bases lay between the germline ends. Methods used by the authors: Cell counts per sample came from amplifying reference gene primers. This table comes from immunoSEQ multiplex PCR, and its TCRdb copy is limited to in-frame clones, with some not included. V, J and clone size are taken as reported in that table, and D and trimming were inferred from the DNA itself. The table shows under 130,000 clones, with 80% to 90% occurring only once. The gene calls are TRBV18 and TRBJ1-2, with no clear D. This receptor was obtained from a human donor in a cohort sampled during active COVID-19. The sequencing input was peripheral blood. The CDR3 loop is CASSPTGSYGYTF. The CDR3 DNA is TGTGCCAGCTCACCCACGGGGTCCTATGGCTACACCTTC.